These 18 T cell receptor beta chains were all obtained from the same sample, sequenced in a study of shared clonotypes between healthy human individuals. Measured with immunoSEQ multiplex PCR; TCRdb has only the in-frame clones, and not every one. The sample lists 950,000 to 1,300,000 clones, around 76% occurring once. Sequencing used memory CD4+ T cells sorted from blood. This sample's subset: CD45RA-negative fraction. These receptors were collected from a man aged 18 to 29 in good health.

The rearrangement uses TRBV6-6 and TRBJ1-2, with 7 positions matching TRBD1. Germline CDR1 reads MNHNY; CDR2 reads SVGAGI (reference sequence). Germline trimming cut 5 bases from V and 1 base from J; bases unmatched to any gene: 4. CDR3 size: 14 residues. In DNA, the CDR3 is TGTGCCAGCAGTCTCCGGGACAGTAACTATGGCTACACCTTC. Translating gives CASSLRDSNYGYTF.

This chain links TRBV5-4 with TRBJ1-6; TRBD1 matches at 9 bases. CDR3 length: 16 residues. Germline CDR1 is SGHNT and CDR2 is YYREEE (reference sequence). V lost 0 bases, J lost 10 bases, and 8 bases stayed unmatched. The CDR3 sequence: CASSLGGGQGMSPLHF. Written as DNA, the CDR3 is TGTGCCAGCAGCTTGGGCGGGGGACAGGGAATGTCACCCCTCCACTTT.

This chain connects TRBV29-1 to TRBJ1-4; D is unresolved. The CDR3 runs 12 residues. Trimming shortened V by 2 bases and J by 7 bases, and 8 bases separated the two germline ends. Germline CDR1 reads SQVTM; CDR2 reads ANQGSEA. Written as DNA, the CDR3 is TGCAGCGTTGAAAGACCAGGTGAAAAACTGTTTTTT. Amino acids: CSVERPGEKLFF.

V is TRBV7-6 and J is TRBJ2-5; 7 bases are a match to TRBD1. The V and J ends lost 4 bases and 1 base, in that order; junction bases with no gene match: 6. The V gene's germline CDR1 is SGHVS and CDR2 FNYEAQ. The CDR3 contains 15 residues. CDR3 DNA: TGTGCCAGCAGCTCCGACGGACAGGTCCAAGAGACCCAGTACTTC. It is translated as CASSSDGQVQETQYF.

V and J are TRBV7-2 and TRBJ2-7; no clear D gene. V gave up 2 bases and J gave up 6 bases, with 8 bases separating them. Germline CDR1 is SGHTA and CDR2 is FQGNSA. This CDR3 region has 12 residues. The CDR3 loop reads CASSLSPGEQYF. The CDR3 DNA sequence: TGTGCCAGCAGCTTAAGCCCGGGCGAGCAGTACTTC.

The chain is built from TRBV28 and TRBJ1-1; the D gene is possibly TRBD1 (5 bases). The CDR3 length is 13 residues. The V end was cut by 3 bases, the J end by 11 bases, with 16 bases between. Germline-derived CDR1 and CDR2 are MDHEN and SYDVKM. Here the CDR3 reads CASSLVGGKEAFF. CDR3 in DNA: TGTGCCAGCAGTTTGGTGGGGGGGAAGGAGGCTTTCTTT.

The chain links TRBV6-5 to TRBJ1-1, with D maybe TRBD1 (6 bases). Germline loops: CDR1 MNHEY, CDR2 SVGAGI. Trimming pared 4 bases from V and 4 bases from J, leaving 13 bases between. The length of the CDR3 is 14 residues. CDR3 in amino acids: CASSSQQGRTEAFF. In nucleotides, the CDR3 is TGTGCCAGCAGTTCCCAACAGGGTCGCACTGAAGCTTTCTTT.

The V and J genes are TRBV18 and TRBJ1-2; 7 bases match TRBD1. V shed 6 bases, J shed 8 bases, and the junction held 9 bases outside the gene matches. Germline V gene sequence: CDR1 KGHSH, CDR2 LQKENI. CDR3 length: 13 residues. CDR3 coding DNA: TGTGCCAGCTCCCCCGAGGGGGCAAAAGGCTACACCTTC. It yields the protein CASSPEGAKGYTF.

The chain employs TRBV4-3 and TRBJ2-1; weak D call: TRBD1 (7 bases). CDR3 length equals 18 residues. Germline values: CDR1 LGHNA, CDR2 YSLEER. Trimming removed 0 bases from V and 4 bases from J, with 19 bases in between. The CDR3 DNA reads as TGCGCCAGCAGCCAAGAACCGACAGGGAGCGGGCCTTACAATGAGCAGTTCTTC. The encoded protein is CASSQEPTGSGPYNEQFF.

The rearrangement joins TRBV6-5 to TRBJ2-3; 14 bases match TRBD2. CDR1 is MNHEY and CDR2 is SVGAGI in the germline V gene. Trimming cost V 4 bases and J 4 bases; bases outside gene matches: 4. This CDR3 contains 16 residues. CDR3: CASSSVTSGRADTQYF. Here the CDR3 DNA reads TGTGCCAGCAGTTCGGTGACTAGCGGGAGGGCAGATACGCAGTATTTT.

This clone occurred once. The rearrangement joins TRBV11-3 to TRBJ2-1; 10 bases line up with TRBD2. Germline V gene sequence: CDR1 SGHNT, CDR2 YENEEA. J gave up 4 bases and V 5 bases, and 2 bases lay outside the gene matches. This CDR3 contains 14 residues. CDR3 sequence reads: CASSKAGGYNEQFF. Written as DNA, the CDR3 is TGTGCCAGCAGCAAAGCGGGAGGGTACAATGAGCAGTTCTTC.

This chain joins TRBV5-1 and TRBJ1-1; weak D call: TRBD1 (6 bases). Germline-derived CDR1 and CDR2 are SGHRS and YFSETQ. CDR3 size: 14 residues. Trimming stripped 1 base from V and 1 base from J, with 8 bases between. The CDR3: CASSLIQGNTEAFF. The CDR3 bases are TGCGCCAGCAGCTTGATACAGGGGAACACTGAAGCTTTCTTT.

In DNA form, the CDR3 reads TGTGCCTGGAGTGCGGGGATCGGGACCCAGTACTTC. Encoded protein: CAWSAGIGTQYF. The V call is TRBV30, the J call TRBJ2-5, with a tentative D call TRBD2 (5 bases). V lost 1 base to trimming and J lost 7 bases, with 10 bases between them. This CDR3 has 12 amino acids. The germline CDR1 and CDR2 sequences are GTSNPN and SVGIG (reference sequence).

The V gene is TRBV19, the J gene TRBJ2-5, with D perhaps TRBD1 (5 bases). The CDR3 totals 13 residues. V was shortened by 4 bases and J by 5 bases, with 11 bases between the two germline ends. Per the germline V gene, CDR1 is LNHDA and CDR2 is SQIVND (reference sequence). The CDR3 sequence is CASSNKDTETQYF. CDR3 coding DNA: TGTGCCAGTAGTAACAAGGACACGGAGACCCAGTACTTC.

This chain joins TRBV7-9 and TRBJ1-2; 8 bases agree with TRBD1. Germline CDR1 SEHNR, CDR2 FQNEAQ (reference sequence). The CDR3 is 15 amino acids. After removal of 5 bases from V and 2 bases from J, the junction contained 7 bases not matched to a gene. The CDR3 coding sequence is TGTGCCAGCAGCCTCGGGACAGGTAGAAACTATGGCTACACCTTC. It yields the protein CASSLGTGRNYGYTF.

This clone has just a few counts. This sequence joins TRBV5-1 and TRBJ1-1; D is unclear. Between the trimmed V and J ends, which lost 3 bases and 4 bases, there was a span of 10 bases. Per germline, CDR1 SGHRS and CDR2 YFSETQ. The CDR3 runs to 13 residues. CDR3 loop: CASSWTRGTEAFF. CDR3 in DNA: TGCGCCAGCAGCTGGACTCGGGGCACTGAAGCTTTCTTT.

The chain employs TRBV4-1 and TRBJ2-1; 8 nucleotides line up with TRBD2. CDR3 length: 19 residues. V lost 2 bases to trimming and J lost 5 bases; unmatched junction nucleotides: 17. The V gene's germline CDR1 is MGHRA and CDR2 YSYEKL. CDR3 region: CASSQLPPGGPLNNNEQFF. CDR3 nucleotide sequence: TGCGCCAGCAGCCAACTTCCCCCGGGAGGGCCTCTTAATAACAATGAGCAGTTCTTC.

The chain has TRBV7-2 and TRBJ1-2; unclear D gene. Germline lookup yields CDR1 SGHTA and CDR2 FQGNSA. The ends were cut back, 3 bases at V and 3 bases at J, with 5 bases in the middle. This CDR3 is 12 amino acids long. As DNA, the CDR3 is TGTGCCAGCAGCTTCTCCGACTATGGCTACACCTTC. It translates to CASSFSDYGYTF.